This TCR beta chain was found in a study of regulatory dendritic cells for organ transplantation. TCRdb's copy holds only in-frame clones and misses some; the assay was immunoSEQ multiplex PCR. In the table there are 10,000 to 11,000 clones, less than 70% of which are singletons. Study-wide results and limits: Regulatory dendritic cells appeared to expand memory CD8+ clones less than mature ones.

Sorted subsets were CFSE-labeled and cultured less than six days with allogeneic dendritic cells. FACS sorted CD4+ or CD8+ T cells into CD45RA+ naive and CD45RO+ memory. Germline values: CDR1 LNHNV, CDR2 YYDKDF (reference sequence). This CDR3 contains 14 residues. V lost 1 base and J 6 bases, leaving 10 bases between the germline ends. This clone was observed a single time. Its antigen is as yet unknown. The receptor's source is a human donor in good health. V gene TRBV15 combines with J gene TRBJ2-1, with D tentatively TRBD1 (6 bases). The specimen sequenced was naive CD4+ T cells from blood cultured with dendritic cells. Regarding subset: CD45RA+ naive T cells. CDR3 in amino acids: CATSRGRDINEQFF. DNA for the CDR3: TGTGCCACCAGCAGAGGTCGGGACATCAATGAGCAGTTCTTC.